Sequencing of this TCR beta chain was carried out in a study of blood T cells in healthy people across ages (dated by TCRdb to between 2015 and 2016). Some background on the complete study: In model experiments, template switching captured roughly one uniquely barcoded TCR beta cDNA molecule for every two T cells. For two donors (one aged 18 to 29 and one aged 80 or older), the study analyzed two additional independent replicas of 1 million unique cDNA reads from the same blood draw. Donors of different ages were randomly distributed across sequencing lanes to avoid experimental bias. The study measured age-related changes in TCR beta repertoire diversity using deep sequencing normalized with unique cDNA molecular identifiers. The donors were divided into four age groups: young (average about 16 years), middle-aged (about 39), aged (around 67) and long-lived (82). Findings and caveats that apply to the study as a whole: Compared with the aged group, the long-lived group had more naive CD4+ T cells, fewer expanded clones and increased TCR diversity, a pattern suggesting age selection. Donor CMV infection status was unknown, potentially confounding age-related changes in expanded clonotypes. Total diversity estimates from one million sequenced T cells were considered lower bounds and underestimates. Observed TCR beta diversity per million T cells fell roughly linearly with age, and a significant reduction was already apparent by age roughly 40. Observed TCR beta diversity correlated strongly with the percentage of naive T cells measured by flow cytometry. Because profiling used bulk unsorted PBMCs, naive and antigen-experienced compartments could not be compared conclusively.

Based on the germline V gene, the CDR1 and CDR2 sequences are LGHNA and YSLEER. Trimming removed 1 base from V and 1 base from J, leaving 8 bases between the germline ends. Inclusive of the bounding cysteine and phenylalanine, the CDR3 is 15 residues long. Here the CDR3 DNA is all that survives: 45 bases in frame from base 1. Systemically healthy Caucasian individuals from Russia, 39 in total and aged about 6 to 95 years, were included as donors. Around 9.7 milliliters of peripheral blood were collected from each donor into EDTA-treated Vacutainer tubes. Ficoll-Paque density-gradient centrifugation was used to isolate PBMCs, with at least 6 million per sample. Trizol reagent was used to extract total RNA from PBMCs, with at least 5 micrograms per sample. For every donor, an aliquot of PBMCs went through flow cytometry to measure the percentages of naive CD45RAhigh/CD27high T cells. Library preparation used 5' RACE. Data came from an Illumina HiSeq 2500. A second PCR of about 6 to 11 cycles was performed with a sample-barcoded 5' primer and a J-beta primer mix. Each TCR beta cDNA molecule received a unique molecular identifier from a template-switch 5' adaptor carrying 12 random nucleotides. Each sample yielded at least 3 million CDR3-containing paired-end reads. The Mint cDNA synthesis kit, primed by a TRBC-specific oligonucleotide, was used to synthesize first-strand cDNA from all RNA. Following uracil-DNA glycosylase treatment, a first 18-cycle PCR with universal primers M1SS and BC2_uni_R was performed on all cDNA. From the authors' description of their analysis: Each sample was normalized by randomly selecting 1 million high-quality reads, each carrying a distinct molecular identifier. Reads sharing molecular identifiers were discarded rather than binned into consensus sequences. MiTCR, run with a Q25 quality threshold and the strictest error-elimination algorithm, handled CDR3 identification, clonotype clustering and error correction. A nonparametric unseen species model using Euler transformation provided a lower-bound estimate of total TCR beta diversity. TCRdb cleaned the public reads at Q25 with fastp, built clones with MiXCR and kept in-frame beta chains. All rows with the same CDR3 protein become a single entry with the most common DNA and genes. Clone size and V and J calls follow TCRdb, not the original study. The sample includes some 1.1 million distinct CDR3 sequences, with around two fifths observed a single time. The biggest ten clones account for roughly 13% of the sample.

This clonotype was recorded a few times. What antigen it recognizes has not been identified. Qualities for individual bases were not recorded, and no much larger clone is one base off. This clonotype was obtained from a young man in good health. The chain was built from TRBV4-3 and TRBJ2-1; no D gene call is confident. Sequencing was performed on blood. The nucleotides are TGCGCCAGCAGCCAAGGACGAGCATCCTACAATGAGCAGTTCTTC. Its translation reads: CASSQGRASYNEQFF.